This T cell receptor beta chain was captured in a study of blood T cells in healthy people across ages. Findings of the study overall: Calculation of diversity from one million T cells yielded estimates considered to be underestimates.

The individuals who served as donors were healthy Caucasians living in Russia, aged roughly 6 to 100. Per sample, a minimum of 6 million PBMCs were isolated. This clonotype was recorded at least ten times. The antigen is undetermined. The V gene's germline CDR1 is SGHRS and CDR2 YFSETQ. This CDR3 has 14 residues. The V and J ends lost 5 bases and 0 bases respectively, with 9 bases between them. A second PCR of about 7 to 11 cycles used a sample-barcoded 5' primer and a J-beta primer mix. Template switching added a 12-random-nucleotide identifier to every cDNA molecule. One entry per CDR3 protein, called by TCRdb with MiXCR from the 5' RACE reads. The sample lists just under 900,000 distinct CDR3 sequences, about 30% seen once, with 17% in the top ten.

The sequence came from a woman aged 80 or older in good health. The sequenced material came from blood. The V call is TRBV5-1, the J call TRBJ2-1; D is unresolved. CDR3 sequence: CASRGIPSYNEQFF. CDR3 in DNA: TGCGCCAGCAGGGGGATTCCCTCCTACAATGAGCAGTTCTTC.